This TCR beta chain was recorded in a study of OX40 agonist ivuxolimab in advanced cancers. A note on the overall study: Ivuxolimab, which targeted the costimulatory receptor OX40 (CD134), was an agonistic, fully human IgG2 monoclonal antibody. Intravenous ivuxolimab was administered to patients every 2 weeks at six dose levels: 0.01, 0.1, 0.3, 1.5, 3 and 10 mg/kg. Peripheral TCRbeta sequencing was intended to test whether TCR sequence diversity was altered and clonal T-cell expansion was caused by ivuxolimab. Prior anti-PD-1, anti-PD-L1 or anti-CTLA-4 therapy was permitted, and approximately 41% of dose-escalation patients had received checkpoint inhibitors. Partial responses were achieved by three dose-escalation patients, of whom one had hepatocellular carcinoma and two had cutaneous melanoma. The paper covers the monotherapy dose-escalation part of the phase I ivuxolimab trial, which included N ≈ 50 patients. A male proportion of roughly 80% and a mean age of roughly 55 years, ranging from 23 to 79, were recorded for the dose-escalation cohort. Of the roughly 50 dose-escalation patients, hepatocellular carcinoma was present in around 20, melanoma in around 15, renal cell carcinoma in 9 and head and neck cancer in 9. Overall study outcomes, separate from this receptor: Low levels of normalized T-cell clonal expansion were also shown by some nonresponding patients. In the 0.1-3.0 mg/kg groups, partial responders had among the lowest normalized peripheral clonal expansion, particularly in CD8+ T cells. On average, CD8+ T cells showed more expanded clones than CD4+ T cells after ivuxolimab. Which antigens the clonally expanded peripheral T cells were specific for was not determined. At doses of 0.1 to 3.0 mg/kg, clonal expansion of both CD4+ and CD8+ T cells in blood was seen between baseline and week 6.

Patients with autoimmune disease history or receiving systemic immunosuppression were excluded from the trial. In every dose cohort, peripheral blood was drawn for TCR sequencing at baseline, cycle 4 day 1, and cycle 7 day 1. The samples were drawn from a first-in-human, open-label, multicenter phase I dose-escalation trial of ivuxolimab. Adults with locally advanced or metastatic melanoma, renal cell, hepatocellular, or head and neck squamous cell carcinoma were enrolled in the trial. CD4+ and CD8+ T cells were sorted separately from peripheral blood before TCR sequencing. Turning to this clone: The antigen this receptor binds is unknown. No quality values exist for individual bases; no much larger clone is one base distant.

Clipping removes 6 bases from V and 6 bases from J, with 4 as the unmatched junction base count. Including cysteine and phenylalanine, the CDR3 has 13 amino acids. Just CDR3 DNA is preserved here, 39 bases in frame from base 1. For CDR1 and CDR2, the germline V gene lists MDHEN and SYDVKM. For sequencing of the TCRbeta CDR3 region, genomic DNA was extracted from the sorted cells. The immunoSEQ Assay was used to sequence the TCRbeta CDR3 regions. TCRdb limited this immuneACCESS table to in-frame rearrangements with V and J called. A share of clones is missing; checked studies link under half to unresolved V genes, and the rest is unexplained. In this sample the table shows around 70,000 clones, less than 90% of which occur a single time. The ten largest clones represent more than 0.45% of the sample.

The sequence was collected from an adult with an advanced solid tumor such as melanoma, head and neck, liver or kidney cancer. The chain joins TRBV28 to TRBJ2-1; 8 bases in the junction line up with TRBD1. The sample was CD4+ or CD8+ T cells sorted from blood, taken in a trial of the OX40 agonist ivuxolimab. Here the CDR3 is given as CASSTGQGNEQFF. The DNA sequence reads TGTGCCAGCAGCACTGGACAGGGCAATGAGCAGTTCTTC. The CDR3 plus the reference TRBV28 and TRBJ2-1 genes for the other parts give the full variable domain: DVKVTQSSRYLVKRTGEKVFLECVQDMDHENMFWYRQDPGLGLRLIYFSYDVKMKEKGDIPEGYSVSREKKERFSLILESASTNQTSMYLCASSTGQGNEQFFGPGTRLTVL.